This record covers a single TCR beta chain. The sample comes from a study of T cell changes during pregnancy in multiple sclerosis. Sequenced by immunoSEQ multiplex PCR; TCRdb stores in-frame clones only, minus some. The sample has some 60,000 clones; about 92% are singletons. The length of the CDR3 is 15 residues. With 8 bases removed from V and 2 bases from J, the gap between germline ends came to 17 bases. Germline V gene data show CDR1 as LNHNV and CDR2 as YYDKDF (reference sequence). The genes are TRBV15 and TRBJ2-3; D perhaps matches TRBD2 (6 bases). The sequence was collected from a female donor in good health, enrolled as a control in a pregnancy study. Here the sequenced sample was peripheral blood, taken in the first trimester of pregnancy. The CDR3 here is CATLGGSLFTDTQYF. The CDR3 region has the DNA TGTGCCACCCTGGGAGGCTCCTTATTCACAGATACGCAGTATTTT.